Presented here are 12 T cell receptor beta chains from one specimen sequenced in a study of Graves' ophthalmopathy and Graves' hyperthyroidism. Beta-chain TCR CDR3 regions were amplified from RNA transcripts. HTBI primers were employed in first-round RT-PCR, then a second-round multiplex PCR followed. TCRdb fed the multiplex PCR reads into MiXCR, producing one record per CDR3 protein. Of about 1.1 million distinct CDR3 sequences detected, less than 45% appear once; the ten largest clones hold approximately 10%. Sequenced input: peripheral blood or thyroid tissue (not recorded which). All receptors come from an adult man with Graves' hyperthyroidism.

The sample holds many counts of this clonotype. The chain links TRBV29-1 to TRBJ1-2, with D perhaps matching TRBD1 (5 bases). The germline V and J ends were trimmed by 4 bases and 2 bases, with 14 bases remaining between them. Germline loops: CDR1 SQVTM, CDR2 ANQGSEA. The CDR3 is made up of 14 amino acids. CDR3 DNA: TGCAGCGTTGGTGGGGGACGGTCAAACTATGGCTACACCTTC. It translates to CSVGGGRSNYGYTF.

This rearrangement joins TRBV25-1 to TRBJ2-2; 9 bases fit TRBD1. The CDR3 has 17 residues. Losses at the gene ends were 4 bases for V and 5 bases for J; bases not matched to a gene: 11. CDR1 is MGHDK, CDR2 SYGVNS, per germline. DNA of the CDR3: TGTGCCAGCAGTGCGCATTCAGGACAGGGGTTGACCGGGGAGCTGTTTTTT. Translation gives CASSAHSGQGLTGELFF.

Details on this clonotype: A much larger clone lies one base from this, so it may be a read error. The CDR3: CASSSSGAGLSYGYTF. CDR3 bases: TGTGCCAGCAGTTCCTCTGGGGCAGGGTTGAGCTATGGCTACACCTTC. The chain carries TRBV12-3 or TRBV12-4 and TRBJ1-2; D possibly corresponds to TRBD1 (5 bases). V dropped 4 bases and J dropped 4 bases, with 19 bases sitting between them. The CDR3 is 16 amino acids.

This clonotype was seen ten or more times. The genes are TRBV20-1 and TRBJ1-1, with D unresolved. Germline V gives CDR1 DFQATT, CDR2 SNEGSKA (reference sequence). The CDR3 extends over 13 amino acids. V lost 2 bases and J lost 6, with 13 bases in between. CDR3 amino acids: CSARQPRRAEAFF. CDR3 coding DNA: TGCAGTGCTAGACAACCCCGAAGGGCTGAAGCTTTCTTT.

This clonotype was seen more than once but under ten times. The chain joins TRBV7-2 to TRBJ1-1; 9 bases align to TRBD1. The CDR3 is made up of 14 amino acids. Germline lookup yields CDR1 SGHTA and CDR2 FQGNSA. V dropped 5 bases and J dropped 3; count of bases not matched to a gene: 4. CDR3 sequence: CASSVDRGDTEAFF. DNA of the CDR3: TGTGCCAGCAGCGTCGACAGGGGGGACACTGAAGCTTTCTTT.

This clonotype was observed a single time. V usage is TRBV24-1 and J usage is TRBJ2-5, with D perhaps matching TRBD1 (6 bases). The V end lost 3 bases, the J end lost 5 bases, and 12 bases lay between the germline ends. Germline assignment: CDR1 KGHDR and CDR2 SFDVKD. The CDR3 runs to 14 residues. The CDR3 loop reads CATSDVGQMETQYF. The DNA of the CDR3 is TGTGCCACCAGTGATGTGGGACAAATGGAGACCCAGTACTTC.

With regard to this clonotype: The CDR3 does not end in the conserved phenylalanine or tryptophan, so this is likely a read error. The DNA is left out, because the CDR3 cannot be placed on it with certainty; the CDR3 is given as TCRdb lists it. The genes are TRBV7-2 and TRBJ2-7; no DNA check was done on the table's D call, TRBD2. The V gene's germline CDR1 is SGHTA and CDR2 FQGNSA. 13 amino acids form the CDR3, both terminal residues included. CDR3 region: CASSHPRYPGLAG.

The rearrangement links TRBV10-3 to TRBJ1-2, with 9 bases lining up with TRBD1. V shed 6 bases and J 10 bases; nucleotides not matched to a gene: 9. Germline CDR1 and CDR2: ENHRY and SYGVKD. The CDR3 is 13 residues long. The CDR3 loop is CAISPGTGTDYTF. The CDR3 DNA sequence: TGTGCCATCAGCCCCGGGACAGGGACAGACTACACCTTC.

The V gene is TRBV15, the J gene TRBJ1-4, with D possibly TRBD1 on 5 matching bases. The CDR3 extends over 15 amino acids. CDR1 and CDR2 from the germline V gene are LNHNV and YYDKDF (reference sequence). With 1 base removed from V and 7 bases from J, the gap between germline ends came to 13 bases. DNA for the CDR3: TGTGCCACCAGCAGAGCACTCAGGGTTGGTGAAAAACTGTTTTTT. This translates into CATSRALRVGEKLFF.

The genes are TRBV7-2 and TRBJ1-5, with no clear D. Germline V gene data show CDR1 as SGHTA and CDR2 as FQGNSA. This CDR3 comprises 15 residues. Trimming left V 7 bases short and J 0 bases short, with 13 bases between. CDR3 bases: TGTGCCAGCACCACCCAGGAGTATAGCAATCAGCCCCAGCATTTT. Its protein product is CASTTQEYSNQPQHF.

V is TRBV25-1 and J is TRBJ1-2; D remains unclear. The CDR3 loop spans 17 amino acids. Looked up from germline, CDR1 is MGHDK and CDR2 is SYGVNS. CDR3 bases: TGTAGCCATAGTGAACTAGGGTCCTACCCCATTCACTATGGCTACACCTTC. As protein: CSHSELGSYPIHYGYTF.

This clonotype appeared many times. The CDR3 DNA follows: TGTGCCAGCAACGGACCCGGGACACTGTACGAGCAGTACTTC. Amino acid sequence: CASNGPGTLYEQYF. The V gene is TRBV7-9, the J gene TRBJ2-7; D perhaps matches TRBD1 (6 bases). Per the germline V gene, CDR1 is SEHNR and CDR2 is FQNEAQ (reference sequence). Trimming took off 7 bases at V and 4 bases at J, with 17 bases between the two ends. The CDR3 has 14 residues.